These 27 T cell receptor beta chains originate from one sample sequenced in a study of T cell clonality in common variable immunodeficiency. Sequencing used immunoSEQ multiplex PCR; TCRdb keeps in-frame clones, though not all of them. Recorded here are roughly 60,000 clones, none singletons. The sample was peripheral blood mononuclear cells. These receptors were taken from a person aged 18 to 75 in good health.

This clone was recorded many times. Sequencing ends 3 residues short of the CDR3 end; the germline J gene provides the rest. The rearrangement joins TRBV30 to TRBJ1-2; maybe TRBD1 (5 bases). The germline V gene has CDR1 GTSNPN and CDR2 SVGIG (reference sequence). The CDR3 has 13 residues. This CDR3 reads CAWSVKQGGGYTF. The sequenced part of the CDR3 DNA is TGTGCCTGGAGTGTAAAGCAGGGAGGAGGC. The full variable domain, completed using reference TRBV30 and TRBJ1-2, is SQTIHQWPATLVQPVGSPLSLECTVEGTSNPNLYWYRQAAGRGLQLLFYSVGIGQISSEVPQNLSASRPQDRQFILSSKKLLLSDSGFYLCAWSVKQGGGYTFGSGTRLTVV.

This clone was counted at least ten times. The read ends 3 residues shy of where the CDR3 ends; the end is completed using the germline J gene. This chain connects TRBV28 to TRBJ2-3, with a possible D match to TRBD1 (6 bases). The CDR3 length is 14 residues. The V and J ends lost 6 bases and 3 bases respectively, with 13 bases between them. Looked up from germline, CDR1 is MDHEN and CDR2 is SYDVKM. CDR3: CASSTQTGTDTQYF. The CDR3 bases that were read are TGTGCCAGCAGCACGCAAACAGGGACAGATACG.

This clone was recorded many times. The read ends 3 residues shy of where the CDR3 ends; the end is completed using the germline J gene. V and J are TRBV13 and TRBJ2-7; 8 positions agree with TRBD2. This CDR3 spans 15 amino acids. Germline CDR1 PRHDT, CDR2 FYEKMQ (reference sequence). V was pared by 4 bases and J by 4 bases, with 9 bases of the junction left unmatched. The CDR3 region is CASSSTLSGSYEQYF. The sequenced CDR3 bases are TGTGCCAGCAGCTCGACTCTCAGCGGGAGTTACGAG.

This clone was seen ten or more times. The CDR3 here is CASSIQGQLRETQYF. The CDR3 DNA, read in part, is TGTGCCAGCAGCATCCAGGGACAGCTTCGCGAGACC. The V and J genes are TRBV9 and TRBJ2-5, with 7 bases identical to TRBD1. The read ends 3 residues early relative to the CDR3; the germline J gene fills the gap. This CDR3 has 15 residues. V was pared by 4 bases and J by 5 bases, with 11 bases of the junction left unmatched. In germline, CDR1 is SGDLS, CDR2 YYNGEE. Combining the CDR3 with reference TRBV9 and TRBJ2-5 gives the whole variable domain DSGVTQTPKHLITATGQRVTLRCSPRSGDLSVYWYQQSLDQGLQFLIQYYNGEERAKGNILERFSAQQFPDLHSELNLSSLELGDSALYFCASSIQGQLRETQYFGPGTRLLVL.

Ten or more counts support this clone. Sequencing ends 3 residues short of the CDR3 end; the germline J gene provides the rest. J is TRBJ1-4 and V is TRBV28, with D possibly TRBD1 on 6 matching bases. CDR3 length: 15 amino acids. Trimming removed 7 bases at V and 8 bases at J, with 20 bases between. The V gene's germline CDR1 is MDHEN and CDR2 SYDVKM. Incomplete CDR3 DNA: TGTGCCAGCACTTTTTCGGCAGGGGCTCGGGAAAAA. Its translation is CASTFSAGAREK. The whole CDR3 reads CASTFSAGAREKLFF.

This clone showed up many times. The sequence runs out 3 residues before the end of the CDR3; the remainder is reconstructed from the germline J gene. This chain connects TRBV18 to TRBJ2-3, with 9 bases lining up with TRBD1. V gave up 4 bases and J gave up 3 bases; unmatched junction bases: 2. Germline CDR1 is KGHSH and CDR2 is LQKENI. The CDR3 consists of 14 residues. CDR3 sequence reads: CASSQGTGTDTQYF. The DNA read from the CDR3 is TGTGCCAGCTCACAAGGGACAGGGACAGATACG. Variable domain in full (rest from reference TRBV18 and TRBJ2-3): NAGVMQNPRHLVRRRGQEARLRCSPMKGHSHVYWYRQLPEEGLKFMVYLQKENIIDESGMPKERFSAEFPKEGPSILRIQQVVRGDSAAYFCASSQGTGTDTQYFGPGTRLTVL.

In its sample, this clone was seen many times. A junction end diverges from the germline sequence, so it may reflect a read error. The read ends 3 residues before the CDR3 terminus; that terminus is restored from the germline J gene. The J gene is TRBJ1-2, the V gene TRBV30, with 8 bases aligning to TRBD1. The CDR3 is 16 amino acids. The germline V gene has CDR1 GTSNPN and CDR2 SVGIG (reference sequence). The sequenced part of the CDR3 DNA is TGTGCCTGGAGTGGAGGGACAGGTCGATCTAACTGTGGC. This sequence encodes CAWSGGTGRSNCG. The full CDR3 sequence reads CAWSGGTGRSNCGYTF.

The table lists this clone with many counts. The missing CDR3 end, 3 residues past where the read stops, is filled in from the germline J gene. The chain links TRBV30 to TRBJ1-3, with D maybe TRBD1 (5 bases). CDR1 is GTSNPN, CDR2 SVGIG, per germline (reference sequence). V lost 5 bases, J lost 0 bases, and 11 bases lay in between. The CDR3 is 14 residues long. The CDR3: CAWLDSASGNTIYF. The CDR3 DNA, read in part, is TGTGCCTGGCTCGACAGCGCCTCTGGAAACACC.

This clone was seen ten or more times. The read comes to an end 3 residues before the CDR3 does, leaving the germline J gene to fill in the end. The chain recombines TRBV5-1 with TRBJ2-7, with 8 bases aligning to TRBD2. CDR3 length: 14 residues. From germline, CDR1 is SGHRS and CDR2 YFSETQ. The J segment lost 0 bases and the V segment lost 4 bases, leaving 3 bases of the junction unmatched. The CDR3 here is CASSPGLVSYEQYF. The covered CDR3 bases are TGCGCCAGCAGCCCGGGACTAGTCTCCTACGAG.

This clone has at least ten counts. The missing CDR3 end, 3 residues past where the read stops, is filled in from the germline J gene. The rearrangement uses TRBV2 and TRBJ2-7, with a tentative D call TRBD1 (6 bases). V was trimmed by 9 bases and J by 6 bases, leaving 15 bases between them. The CDR3 runs to 12 residues. Germline CDR1 is SNHLY and CDR2 is FYNNEI. The CDR3 loop is CASSDTGTEQYF. The covered CDR3 bases are TGTGCCAGTTCCGACACAGGGACCGAG.

This clone was counted ten times or more. The CDR3 end is not reached by the read, which stops 3 residues before it; the germline J gene fills it in. The chain uses TRBV20-1 and TRBJ1-4; 12 bases align to TRBD1. CDR1 is DFQATT, CDR2 SNEGSKA, per germline (reference sequence). The CDR3 contains 16 residues. The trim removed 6 bases at V and 8 bases at J, leaving 13 bases unmatched. The sequenced part of the CDR3 DNA is TGCAGTGCCCCGGGACAGGGGGCGACCGGGGGGGAAAAA. Its protein is CSAPGQGATGGEK. The CDR3 reads in full as CSAPGQGATGGEKLFF.

The CDR3 here is CASSEPAGGPRETQYF. CDR3 DNA, as far as it was read: TGTGCCAGCAGTGAACCAGCGGGAGGGCCGCGGGAGACC. This rearrangement joins TRBV2 to TRBJ2-5; 10 bases align to TRBD2. The read gets to within 3 residues of the CDR3 end, and the germline J gene fills in the rest. V lost 2 bases and J lost 5; bases outside the gene matches: 8. Germline V gives CDR1 SNHLY, CDR2 FYNNEI. The CDR3 loop spans 16 amino acids.

This clone was recorded at least ten times. The read finishes 3 residues shy of the CDR3 end, and the germline J gene is used to complete it. V usage is TRBV20-1 and J usage is TRBJ2-1; a weak D match, TRBD1 (5 bases). Germline loops: CDR1 DFQATT, CDR2 SNEGSKA (reference sequence). The CDR3 runs 12 residues. The ends were cut back, 2 bases at V and 5 bases at J, with 7 bases in the middle. CDR3 loop: CSARQGNNEQFF. Incomplete CDR3 DNA: TGCAGTGCTAGACAGGGTAACAATGAG.

In its sample, this clone was seen many times. The CDR3 bases that were read are TGTGCCTGGAGTGTAAAAGGGCCGGCAGCGGGTCAGCCC. Its translation: CAWSVKGPAAGQP. The entire CDR3 sequence reads CAWSVKGPAAGQPQHF. The chain carries TRBV30 and TRBJ1-5; no reliable D call. The read ends 3 residues early relative to the CDR3; the germline J gene fills the gap. Germline V gives CDR1 GTSNPN, CDR2 SVGIG (reference sequence). V gave up 0 bases and J gave up 6 bases, with 18 bases separating them. The CDR3 loop spans 16 amino acids.

This clone was observed at least ten times. The read finishes 3 residues shy of the CDR3 end, and the germline J gene is used to complete it. The V and J genes are TRBV12-3 or TRBV12-4 and TRBJ2-5; no definite D call. This CDR3 is built from 11 residues. V gave up 6 bases and J gave up 1 base, with 3 bases separating them. Incomplete CDR3 DNA: TGTGCCAGCAGCGGCCAAGAGACC. Translated, it gives CASSGQET. The complete CDR3 sequence is CASSGQETQYF.

This clone was detected many times. At one end the junction does not follow the germline gene, possibly because of a read error. Partial CDR3 DNA: TGCGCCAGCAGCCCTCGGTCAAACTTCTATGGC. The encoded protein is CASSPRSNFYG. In full, the CDR3 is CASSPRSNFYGYTF. The J gene is TRBJ1-2, the V gene TRBV4-2; D is uncertain. The read terminates 3 residues before the CDR3 end, so the remaining end is supplied by the germline J gene. Germline V CDR1 and CDR2: LGHNA, YNFKEQ. CDR3 length equals 14 residues.

This clone was counted at least ten times. The read ends 3 residues before the CDR3 terminus; that terminus is restored from the germline J gene. The chain has TRBV9 and TRBJ1-3; D ambiguous. Trimming cost V 3 bases and J 0 bases, with 10 bases left between them. Germline V CDR1 and CDR2: SGDLS, YYNGEE. This CDR3 comprises 15 residues. This chain's CDR3 is CASSGQSYSGNTIYF. Partial CDR3 DNA: TGTGCCAGCAGCGGCCAGTCTTACTCTGGAAACACC. Filled out from reference TRBV9 and TRBJ1-3, the complete variable domain reads DSGVTQTPKHLITATGQRVTLRCSPRSGDLSVYWYQQSLDQGLQFLIQYYNGEERAKGNILERFSAQQFPDLHSELNLSSLELGDSALYFCASSGQSYSGNTIYFGEGSWLTVV.

There are many counts of this clone. Read coverage stops 3 residues before the CDR3 terminus; the germline J gene supplies the remainder. This chain links TRBV20-1 with TRBJ1-4; D is unresolved. CDR1 is DFQATT, CDR2 SNEGSKA, per germline (reference sequence). The CDR3 is 14 amino acids. V was pared by 6 bases and J by 0 bases, with 11 bases between. The covered CDR3 bases are TGCAGTGCCGTAAGGGCACCAACTAATGAAAAA. Amino acid sequence: CSAVRAPTNEK. The whole CDR3 sequence is CSAVRAPTNEKLFF.

This clone occurred many times. The read terminates 3 residues before the CDR3 end, so the remaining end is supplied by the germline J gene. The rearrangement uses TRBV28 and TRBJ2-7; 10 nucleotides agree with TRBD1. V shed 4 bases and J 2 bases; nucleotides not matched to a gene: 5. CDR3 length: 15 amino acids. Germline V lookup: CDR1 MDHEN, CDR2 SYDVKM. The part of the CDR3 DNA that was read is TGTGCCAGCAGTTCGCCGGACAGGGGGGCCTACGAG. It specifies CASSSPDRGAYE. The whole CDR3 protein reads CASSSPDRGAYEQYF. Complete variable domain (other parts from reference TRBV28 and TRBJ2-7): DVKVTQSSRYLVKRTGEKVFLECVQDMDHENMFWYRQDPGLGLRLIYFSYDVKMKEKGDIPEGYSVSREKKERFSLILESASTNQTSMYLCASSSPDRGAYEQYFGPGTRLTVT.

In its sample, this clone was seen many times. The read ends 3 residues before the CDR3 terminus; that terminus is restored from the germline J gene. This rearrangement joins TRBV6-7 to TRBJ2-7; 10 nucleotides match TRBD2. TRBV6-7 is annotated as an ORF whose role is uncertain. The length of the CDR3 is 13 residues. V lost 11 bases, J lost 6 bases, and 10 bases stayed unmatched. Here the CDR3 reads CARRAGGPGEQYF. Incomplete CDR3 DNA: TGTGCCCGACGAGCGGGAGGGCCCGGCGAG.

This clone was detected a few times. Read sequence stops 3 residues before the CDR3 end, and the germline J gene provides the missing end. This sequence joins TRBV20-1 and TRBJ2-1, with 14 bases aligning to TRBD2. With V trimmed by 3 bases and J by 6 bases, 4 bases remained unmatched. The germline gives CDR1 DFQATT, CDR2 SNEGSKA (reference sequence). The CDR3 runs to 15 residues. The CDR3 region is CSASGLAGGSNEQFF. CDR3 DNA (partial): TGCAGTGCTAGCGGACTAGCGGGAGGAAGCAATGAG.

This clone was observed at least ten times. The CDR3 goes on 3 residues after the read ends, and that part is filled in from the germline J gene. The rearrangement links TRBV4-1 to TRBJ2-7, with a possible D match to TRBD1 (5 bases). The CDR3 runs 12 residues. Germline-derived CDR1 and CDR2 are MGHRA and YSYEKL. The germline V and J ends were trimmed by 2 bases and 5 bases, with 7 bases remaining between them. The CDR3 spells CASSQKGDEQYF. Incomplete CDR3 DNA: TGCGCCAGCAGCCAAAAAGGGGACGAG.

In this sample, this clone turned up many times. The read terminates 3 residues before the CDR3 end, so the remaining end is supplied by the germline J gene. V and J are TRBV5-8 and TRBJ2-1, with a possible D match to TRBD1 (5 bases). V dropped 5 bases and J dropped 3 bases, with 12 bases sitting between them. Germline CDR1 reads SGHTS; CDR2 reads YDEGEE. This CDR3 contains 14 residues. This CDR3 is CASRLTDSYNEQFF. The covered CDR3 bases are TGTGCCAGCAGACTCACTGACAGCTACAATGAG.

This clone has more than one count but fewer than ten. The observed sequence ends 3 residues before the CDR3 terminus, with the missing tail filled in from the germline J gene. V and J are TRBV19 and TRBJ2-3; 15 bases align to TRBD2. This CDR3 has 18 amino acids. Losses at the gene ends were 5 bases for V and 2 bases for J; bases not matched to a gene: 8. CDR1 and CDR2 (germline): LNHDA, SQIVND (reference sequence). CDR3: CASSGGLAGGRYTDTQYF. CDR3 DNA (partial): TGTGCCAGTAGTGGGGGACTAGCGGGAGGACGATACACAGATACG.

This clone was counted ten times or more. The read ends 3 residues early relative to the CDR3; the germline J gene fills the gap. The chain employs TRBV30 and TRBJ2-3; TRBD2 might be the D (5 bases). Germline CDR1 GTSNPN, CDR2 SVGIG (reference sequence). The CDR3 is 14 amino acids. Trimming cost V 2 bases and J 1 base, with 10 bases left between them. The CDR3 DNA, read in part, is TGTGCCTGGAGTCATGGGCGGGGCACAGATACG. As protein: CAWSHGRGTDT. The entire CDR3 reads CAWSHGRGTDTQYF.

This clone was observed many times. The DNA ends 3 residues before the CDR3 does, and the rest of the CDR3 is filled in from the germline J gene. This chain uses TRBV18 with TRBJ2-5; D is perhaps TRBD2 (6 bases). The CDR3 spans 14 residues. Germline CDR1 KGHSH, CDR2 LQKENI. The V end was cut by 3 bases, the J end by 5 bases, with 13 bases between. The CDR3 is CASSPEGGGETQYF. The DNA read from the CDR3 is TGTGCCAGCTCACCGGAGGGAGGCGGGGAGACC.

This clone was seen ten or more times. Sequencing ends 3 residues short of the CDR3 end; the germline J gene provides the rest. The gene calls are TRBV5-1 and TRBJ1-2; D is unclear. The CDR3 is 13 residues long. CDR1 and CDR2 from the germline V gene are SGHRS and YFSETQ. Trimming removed 0 bases from V and 5 bases from J, with 8 bases in between. The covered CDR3 bases are TGCGCCAGCAGCTTGGATTCGGGGTATGGC. Amino acid sequence: CASSLDSGYG. The whole CDR3 reads CASSLDSGYGYTF.